The clone carrying this T cell receptor (beta chain) appeared once. Its antigen is currently unknown. PCR involved 60 Vbeta and 13 Jbeta primers. Method: immunoSEQ multiplex PCR; TCRdb's copy keeps in-frame clones and lacks some. Of 150,000 to 200,000 clones in the sample, more than 65% were seen once. There are 15 residues in the CDR3. The germline V gene has CDR1 LNHDA and CDR2 SQIVND (reference sequence). Trimming shortened V by 2 bases and J by 2 bases, and 13 bases separated the two germline ends. The data originate from a study of cytomegalovirus exposure and HLA in healthy donors. Study-level information: Earlier results showed approximately 110 million unique TCR beta sequences derived from approximately 170 million T cells.

Study-wide results and caveats: TCR beta chains numbering more than 150 were designated cytomegalovirus-associated. CMV serostatus was the sole immune exposure data available. A prior analysis recorded that most TCR beta V segments were productive about 87% or about 30% of the time.

V usage is TRBV19 and J usage is TRBJ2-7; tentative D call: TRBD2 (6 bases). The source material was PBMCs. The TCR originated in a man aged 40-50 years in good health and CMV-seropositive. CDR3 residues: CASSITGTPTYEQYF. The CDR3 DNA follows: TGTGCCAGTAGTATAACCGGGACTCCTACCTACGAGCAGTACTTC.